These T cell receptor beta chains were read from a single sample in a study of cytomegalovirus exposure and HLA in healthy donors. The method was immunoSEQ multiplex PCR; TCRdb's version includes in-frame clones alone and lacks a portion of them. The sample has roughly 84,000 clones, more than 60% seen once; the top ten hold about an eighth. What was sequenced was PBMCs. These receptors all come from a human donor in good health. Each CDR3 is given with its conserved first and last residue. Fields, in order: V gene, J gene, clone size, D gene, CDR3 protein, CDR3 DNA. D genes are given only for firm matches. Only part of the rows carry a size: once, few, many, or a class if the clone is expanded.

V: TRBV6-1
J: TRBJ2-7
size: NA
D: NA
CDR3: CASSEVSTGVYEQYF
DNA: TGTGCCAGCAGTGAAGTCTCGACAGGCGTCTACGAGCAGTACTTC

V: TRBV5-1
J: TRBJ2-2
size: few
D: TRBD2
CDR3: CATRGGAFAGELFF
DNA: TGCGCCACTCGCGGGGGGGCCTTTGCCGGGGAGCTGTTTTTT

V: TRBV12-5
J: TRBJ2-3
size: NA
D: TRBD2
CDR3: CASGLGLAGGGDTQYF
DNA: TGTGCTAGTGGTTTGGGCCTCGCGGGGGGTGGAGATACGCAGTATTTT

V: TRBV2
J: TRBJ1-5
size: NA
D: TRBD1
CDR3: CASRSNRRQGGQPQHF
DNA: TGTGCCAGCAGGAGCAACCGGAGACAGGGGGGTCAGCCCCAGCATTTT

V: TRBV6-5
J: TRBJ2-7
size: NA
D: NA
CDR3: CASRRPDNSYEQYF
DNA: TGTGCCAGCAGGCGACCAGACAACTCCTACGAGCAGTACTTC

V: TRBV29-1
J: TRBJ1-2
size: NA
D: NA
CDR3: CSVEEAGQGEAYGYTF
DNA: TGCAGCGTTGAAGAAGCGGGGCAGGGAGAAGCCTATGGCTACACCTTC

V: TRBV7-9
J: TRBJ2-2
size: NA
D: NA
CDR3: CASSTTASRTGELFF
DNA: TGTGCCAGCAGCACCACCGCCTCGAGGACCGGGGAGCTGTTTTTT

V: TRBV12-5
J: TRBJ2-3
size: NA
D: TRBD2
CDR3: CASGPPGTSGGLTDTQYF
DNA: TGTGCTAGTGGTCCACCCGGGACTAGCGGGGGACTGACAGATACGCAGTATTTT

V: TRBV5-1
J: TRBJ2-5
size: NA
D: NA
CDR3: CASSLASSWPQAGTQYF
DNA: TGCGCCAGCAGCTTGGCTTCTAGCTGGCCCCAAGCAGGGACCCAGTACTTC

V: TRBV7-6
J: TRBJ2-1
size: NA
D: TRBD2
CDR3: CASSLNPLAGSHNEQFF
DNA: TGTGCCAGCAGCCTCAACCCACTAGCGGGGTCCCACAATGAGCAGTTCTTC

V: TRBV5-1
J: TRBJ2-5
size: NA
D: TRBD2
CDR3: CASSLGTDLADETQYF
DNA: TGCGCCAGCAGCTTAGGGACGGACCTAGCGGACGAGACCCAGTACTTC

V: TRBV5-5
J: TRBJ2-2
size: NA
D: NA
CDR3: CASSLEVVAPGELFF
DNA: TGTGCCAGCAGCTTGGAAGTAGTAGCCCCCGGGGAGCTGTTTTTT

V: TRBV27
J: TRBJ1-5
size: NA
D: TRBD1
CDR3: CASSLTGVGNQPQHF
DNA: TGTGCCAGCTCATTGACAGGGGTTGGCAATCAGCCCCAGCATTTT

V: TRBV7-2
J: TRBJ2-4
size: many
D: NA
CDR3: CASSLGPGRNLQYF
DNA: TGTGCCAGCAGCTTGGGGCCGGGGAGGAACCTTCAGTACTTC

V: TRBV6-1
J: TRBJ2-7
size: NA
D: NA
CDR3: CASSDSGTAGYEQYF
DNA: TGTGCCAGCAGTGATAGCGGGACAGCTGGCTACGAGCAGTACTTC

V: TRBV7-9
J: TRBJ2-7
size: few
D: TRBD2
CDR3: CASSMLAGGPREQYF
DNA: TGTGCCAGCAGCATGCTAGCGGGGGGCCCTCGCGAGCAGTACTTC

V: TRBV29-1
J: TRBJ1-2
size: NA
D: NA
CDR3: CSVGRGNYGYTF
DNA: TGCAGCGTTGGGAGGGGTAACTATGGCTACACCTTC

V: TRBV19
J: TRBJ1-3
size: NA
D: NA
CDR3: CASSSGWSGNTIYF
DNA: TGTGCCAGTAGTTCCGGGTGGTCTGGAAACACCATATATTTT

V: TRBV7-9
J: TRBJ1-2
size: NA
D: NA
CDR3: CASSSTGKYGYTF
DNA: TGTGCCAGCAGCTCAACAGGGAAGTATGGCTACACCTTC

V: TRBV10-3
J: TRBJ2-7
size: NA
D: NA
CDR3: CAISGGTGPYEQYF
DNA: TGTGCCATCAGCGGGGGGACAGGCCCCTACGAGCAGTACTTC

V: TRBV21-1
J: TRBJ1-5
size: NA
D: NA
CDR3: CASSARSPRSKGANQPQHF
DNA: TGTGCCAGCAGCGCTAGATCCCCGAGGTCCAAGGGGGCCAATCAGCCCCAGCATTTT

V: TRBV19
J: TRBJ2-7
size: NA
D: NA
CDR3: CASSHAARGYEQYF
DNA: TGTGCCAGTAGCCACGCGGCGCGGGGCTACGAGCAGTACTTC

V: TRBV6-1
J: TRBJ1-4
size: NA
D: NA
CDR3: CASSRQGSEKLFF
DNA: TGTGCCAGCAGTCGGCAGGGAAGTGAAAAACTGTTTTTT

V: TRBV7-9
J: TRBJ1-2
size: NA
D: TRBD1
CDR3: CASSFGQGANYGYTF
DNA: TGTGCCAGCAGCTTCGGACAGGGAGCTAACTATGGCTACACCTTC

V: TRBV7-9
J: TRBJ2-1
size: NA
D: TRBD1
CDR3: CASIPSLAGGYNEQFF
DNA: TGTGCCAGCATCCCCTCGCTCGCAGGGGGCTACAATGAGCAGTTCTTC

V: TRBV18
J: TRBJ1-5
size: NA
D: TRBD1
CDR3: CASAQGRDQPQHF
DNA: TGTGCCAGCGCACAGGGGAGGGATCAGCCCCAGCATTTT